In this sample, the clone carrying this T cell receptor (beta chain) turned up many times. Antigen: not known. The data were taken from a study of T cells in Graves' hyperthyroidism and ophthalmopathy. Whole-study findings and limits: Stable hyperthyroidism was told apart from ophthalmopathy by a model built on 13 V-J features. Among clonotypes expanded in thyroid above 0.001, most were also found in blood.

The TCR beta CDR3 regions underwent amplification using RNA transcripts as the source. The HTBI primer set served for first-round RT-PCR of the TCR CDR3. MiXCR, applied by TCRdb to the multiplex PCR reads, yields one record per CDR3 protein. The sample has about 370,000 distinct CDR3 sequences, approximately 16% seen once; the top ten hold roughly a fifth. This receptor was obtained from a woman aged 55-69 years with Graves' ophthalmopathy. Input material: blood.

The CDR3 here is CSARDRTGSSYNEQFF. CDR3 in DNA: TGCAGTGCTAGAGATCGAACAGGGAGCTCCTACAATGAGCAGTTCTTC. V gene TRBV20-1 combines with J gene TRBJ2-1; possibly TRBD1 for D (6 bases). Per the germline V gene, CDR1 is DFQATT and CDR2 is SNEGSKA (reference sequence). Trimming cost V 0 bases and J 0 bases, with 12 bases left between them. The CDR3 has 16 residues.